This T cell receptor beta chain was sequenced during a study of T-cell reconstitution after alpha-beta-depleted transplantation in children. Preparation of the TCRbeta library used unique molecular identifiers. TCRdb re-derived calls from the PCR reads in MiXCR, one entry per CDR3 protein. Here the sample spans hundreds of thousands of distinct CDR3 sequences, approximately 15% being singletons. A few counts support this clonotype. This CDR3 comprises 13 residues. Trimming pared 3 bases from V and 4 bases from J, leaving 12 bases between. Germline CDR1 reads DFQATT; CDR2 reads SNEGSKA (reference sequence).

The specimen was PBMCs from the stem cell graft donor, collected from the stem cell graft. This receptor was obtained from a human donor who donated a stem cell graft to a child with acute myeloid leukemia. The chain combines TRBV20-1 with TRBJ2-5; TRBD1 might be the D (5 bases). This CDR3 reads CSASHWTSETQYF. In nucleotides, the CDR3 is TGCAGTGCTAGCCATTGGACATCAGAGACCCAGTACTTC.